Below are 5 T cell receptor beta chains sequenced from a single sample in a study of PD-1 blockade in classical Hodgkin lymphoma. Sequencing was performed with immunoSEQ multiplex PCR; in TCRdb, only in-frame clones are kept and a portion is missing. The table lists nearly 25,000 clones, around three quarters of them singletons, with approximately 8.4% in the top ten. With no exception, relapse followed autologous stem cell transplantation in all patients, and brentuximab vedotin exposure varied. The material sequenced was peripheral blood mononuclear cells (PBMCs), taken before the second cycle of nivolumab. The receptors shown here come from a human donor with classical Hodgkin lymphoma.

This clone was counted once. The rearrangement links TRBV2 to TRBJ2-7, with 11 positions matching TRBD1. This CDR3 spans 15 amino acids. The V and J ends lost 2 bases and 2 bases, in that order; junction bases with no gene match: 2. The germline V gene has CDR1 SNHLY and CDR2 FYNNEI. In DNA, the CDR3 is TGTGCCAGCAGTGAATGGGGACAGGGGGCCTACGAGCAGTACTTC. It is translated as CASSEWGQGAYEQYF.

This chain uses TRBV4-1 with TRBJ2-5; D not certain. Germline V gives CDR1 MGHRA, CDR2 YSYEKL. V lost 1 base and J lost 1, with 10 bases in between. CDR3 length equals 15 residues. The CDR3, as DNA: TGCGCCAGCAGCCAAGGTGAGGCTTCCCAAGAGACCCAGTACTTC. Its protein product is CASSQGEASQETQYF.

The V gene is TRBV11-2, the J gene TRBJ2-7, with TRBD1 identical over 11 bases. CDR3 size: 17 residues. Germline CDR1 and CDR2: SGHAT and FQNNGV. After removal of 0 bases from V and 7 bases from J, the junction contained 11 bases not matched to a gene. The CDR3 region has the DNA TGTGCCAGCAGCTTAGATCTCGGACAGGGGGCAAGTAGGGAGCAGTACTTC. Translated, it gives CASSLDLGQGASREQYF.

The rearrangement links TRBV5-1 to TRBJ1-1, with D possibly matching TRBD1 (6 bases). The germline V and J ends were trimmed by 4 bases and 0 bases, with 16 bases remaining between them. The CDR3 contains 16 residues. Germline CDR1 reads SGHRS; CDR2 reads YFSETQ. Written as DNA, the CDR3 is TGCGCCAGCAGCACGATCCGAAAGGGGGTGAACACTGAAGCTTTCTTT. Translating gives CASSTIRKGVNTEAFF.

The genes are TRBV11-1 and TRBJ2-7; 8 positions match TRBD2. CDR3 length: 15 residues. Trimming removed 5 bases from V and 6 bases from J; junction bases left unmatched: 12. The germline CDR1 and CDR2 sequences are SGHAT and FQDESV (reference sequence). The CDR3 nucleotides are TGTGCCAGCAGCCTGACTAGCGTCTGGGAGTCCGAGCAGTACTTC. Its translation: CASSLTSVWESEQYF. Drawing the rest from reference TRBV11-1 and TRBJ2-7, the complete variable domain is EAEVAQSPRYKITEKSQAVAFWCDPISGHATLYWYRQILGQGPELLVQFQDESVVDDSQLPKDRFSAERLKGVDSTLKIQPAELGDSAMYLCASSLTSVWESEQYFGPGTRLTVT.